The 23 T cell receptor beta chains below come from one sample, sequenced in a study of blood T cell repertoires in COVID-19. Assay: immunoSEQ multiplex PCR; the TCRdb copy retains only in-frame clones and omits some. The sample lists around 260,000 clones, about 85% occurring once. Input material: peripheral blood. These TCRs come from a man aged 55 to 69 who had recovered from COVID-19.

The chain joins TRBV7-9 to TRBJ1-4; D may be TRBD1 (5 bases). V lost 5 bases to trimming and J lost 0 bases, with 19 bases between them. The CDR3 loop spans 18 amino acids. CDR1 and CDR2 (germline): SEHNR, FQNEAQ (reference sequence). CDR3 coding DNA: TGTGCCAGCAGCCCGCCCGGGACTCCGGCCTCAACTAATGAAAAACTGTTTTTT. Translating gives CASSPPGTPASTNEKLFF.

This chain joins TRBV29-1 and TRBJ1-2; TRBD1 matches 7 bases. J gave up 4 bases and V 0 bases, and 8 bases lay outside the gene matches. The germline V gene encodes CDR1 SQVTM and CDR2 ANQGSEA. CDR3 length: 15 amino acids. CDR3 amino acids: CSVEDPGGRAYGYTF. CDR3 coding DNA: TGCAGCGTTGAAGACCCAGGGGGAAGGGCCTATGGCTACACCTTC.

The chain carries TRBV2 and TRBJ1-1; 7 bases map to TRBD1. V shed 7 bases and J 4 bases; nucleotides not matched to a gene: 12. Germline CDR1 and CDR2: SNHLY and FYNNEI. The CDR3 spans 15 residues. As DNA, the CDR3 is TGTGCCAGCACACGAAGACAGGGCGGGACCACTGAAGCTTTCTTT. Translation gives CASTRRQGGTTEAFF. Using reference TRBV2 and TRBJ1-1 for the parts outside the CDR3, the full variable domain is EPEVTQTPSHQVTQMGQEVILRCVPISNHLYFYWYRQILGQKVEFLVSFYNNEISEKSEIFDDQFSVERPDGSNFTLKIRSTKLEDSAMYFCASTRRQGGTTEAFFGQGTRLTVV.

This clone was seen a handful of times. The chain is built from TRBV6-1 and TRBJ2-7; D perhaps matches TRBD1 (6 bases). Germline-derived CDR1 and CDR2 are MNHNS and SASEGT. Trimming took 3 bases from V and 3 from J, leaving 9 bases between them. CDR3 size: 13 residues. The CDR3 DNA follows: TGTGCCAGCAGTGAGGGACACCTCTACGAGCAGTACTTC. It translates to CASSEGHLYEQYF.

In DNA, the CDR3 is TGTGCCAGCAGTTACTCGATGCAGACAGGCACCTTC. Protein: CASSYSMQTGTF. This chain joins TRBV6-2 or TRBV6-3 and TRBJ1-2; possibly TRBD1 for D (6 bases). This CDR3 is built from 12 residues. Germline-derived CDR1 and CDR2 are MNHEY and SVGEGT. V was pared by 0 bases and J by 13 bases, with 12 bases between.

CDR3 protein: CASSSRTGAYNEQFF. The CDR3 nucleotides are TGTGCCAGCAGTTCCAGGACAGGGGCCTACAATGAGCAGTTCTTC. This chain connects TRBV11-3 to TRBJ2-1; 9 bases align to TRBD1. After removal of 6 bases from V and 2 bases from J, the junction contained 5 bases not matched to a gene. This CDR3 spans 15 amino acids. Germline values: CDR1 SGHNT, CDR2 YENEEA.

The chain has TRBV6-1 and TRBJ1-1; maybe TRBD1 (5 bases). CDR3 length: 15 residues. Trimming removed 3 bases at V and 10 bases at J, with 21 bases between. Germline-derived CDR1 and CDR2 are MNHNS and SASEGT. The CDR3 reads CASSELRWGGRRAFF. The CDR3 DNA follows: TGTGCCAGCAGTGAGCTGAGATGGGGGGGAAGAAGAGCTTTCTTT.

V and J are TRBV7-9 and TRBJ1-2, with D perhaps TRBD1 (5 bases). Germline V gene sequence: CDR1 SEHNR, CDR2 FQNEAQ (reference sequence). This CDR3 region has 15 residues. Trimming pared 1 base from V and 2 bases from J, leaving 11 bases between. DNA of the CDR3: TGTGCCAGCAGCTTAGTTGGGGGGAAAAACTATGGCTACACCTTC. Its protein is CASSLVGGKNYGYTF.

There are a few counts of this clone. The chain carries TRBV3-1 (or the pseudogene TRBV3-2) and TRBJ1-5, with 10 bases fitting TRBD1. CDR1 is LGHDT and CDR2 is YNNKEL in the germline V gene (reference sequence). This CDR3 comprises 14 residues. V lost 6 bases and J lost 5; bases outside the gene matches: 4. CDR3 loop: CASSRGTGDQPQHF. Written as DNA, the CDR3 is TGTGCCAGCAGTAGGGGGACAGGGGATCAGCCCCAGCATTTT.

The V and J genes are TRBV7-8 and TRBJ1-3; no reliable D call. The CDR3 is 16 residues long. V was trimmed by 1 base and J by 2 bases, leaving 12 bases between them. The germline V gene has CDR1 SGHVS and CDR2 FQNEAQ. The CDR3 nucleotides read TGTGCCAGCAGCTTAGGTTCGACTCAAGCTGGAAACACCATATATTTT. Translation: CASSLGSTQAGNTIYF.

The genes are TRBV3-1 (or the pseudogene TRBV3-2) and TRBJ2-7; tentative D call: TRBD1 (5 bases). The CDR3 is 16 residues long. Between the trimmed V and J ends, which lost 0 bases and 3 bases, there was a span of 15 bases. Germline values: CDR1 LGHDT, CDR2 YNNKEL (reference sequence). CDR3: CASSQERGRVRYEQYF. The CDR3 nucleotides read TGTGCCAGCAGCCAAGAAAGGGGCAGGGTCCGCTACGAGCAGTACTTC.

The rearrangement uses TRBV12-3 or TRBV12-4 and TRBJ1-4, with a possible D match to TRBD1 (6 bases). Trimming removed 8 bases at V and 7 bases at J, with 14 bases between. The CDR3 consists of 13 residues. The CDR3 DNA sequence: TGTGCCAGCGGACTAGGGACACTTGAAAAACTGTTTTTT. Its translation is CASGLGTLEKLFF.

The chain has TRBV5-6 and TRBJ2-1; TRBD1 agrees at 9 bases. The CDR3 contains 16 residues. From germline, CDR1 is SGHDT and CDR2 YYEEEE. Germline trimming cut 2 bases from V and 6 bases from J; bases unmatched to any gene: 9. The CDR3 sequence is CASSFPPGQGSNEQFF. The CDR3 DNA reads TGTGCCAGCAGCTTTCCCCCGGGACAGGGAAGCAATGAGCAGTTCTTC.

The chain links TRBV5-5 to TRBJ2-6; a possible D gene is TRBD1 (6 bases). Germline-derived CDR1 and CDR2 are SGHKS and YYEKEE (reference sequence). Trimming pared 2 bases from V and 0 bases from J, leaving 15 bases between. This CDR3 contains 18 residues. CDR3 coding DNA: TGTGCCAGCAGCTTAATTCCGCAGGGGCCCTCTGGGGCCAACGTCCTGACTTTC. Protein product: CASSLIPQGPSGANVLTF.

The rearrangement links TRBV19 to TRBJ1-2; the D gene is possibly TRBD1 (6 bases). Trimming took off 6 bases at V and 0 bases at J, with 14 bases between the two ends. There are 15 residues in the CDR3. Germline CDR1 LNHDA, CDR2 SQIVND (reference sequence). The CDR3 nucleotides are TGTGCCAGTAGACAGACAGGCACAACTAACTATGGCTACACCTTC. Translating gives CASRQTGTTNYGYTF.

The CDR3, as DNA: TGTGCCAGTAGTATAGGATCAGGAACCTACGAGCAGTACTTC. Amino acid sequence: CASSIGSGTYEQYF. J is TRBJ2-7 and V is TRBV19; D is unclear. Trimming pared 1 base from V and 2 bases from J, leaving 9 bases between. CDR1 is LNHDA and CDR2 is SQIVND in the germline V gene (reference sequence). The CDR3 is 14 amino acids.

The chain has TRBV5-1 and TRBJ2-1; 7 bases line up with TRBD2. The CDR3 length is 14 residues. Germline CDR1 SGHRS, CDR2 YFSETQ. V trimming: 5 bases; J trimming: 5 bases; junction bases outside the gene matches: 7. The CDR3, as DNA: TGCGCCAGCAGATCTAGCGGACCAAACAATGAGCAGTTCTTC. The encoded protein is CASRSSGPNNEQFF.

The sample holds one count of this clone. This sequence joins TRBV11-2 and TRBJ1-1, with no clear D. V lost 7 bases and J lost 4, with 22 bases in between. CDR1 is SGHAT, CDR2 FQNNGV, per germline. This CDR3 spans 16 amino acids. CDR3 nucleotides: TGTGCCAGCAACTCCAGGCACGGAGGGCTGGCCACTGAAGCTTTCTTT. Translating it yields CASNSRHGGLATEAFF.

This clone was picked up a small number of times. The chain has TRBV7-9 and TRBJ1-2; 7 positions agree with TRBD1. After removal of 3 bases from V and 6 bases from J, the junction contained 7 bases not matched to a gene. The CDR3 is 14 amino acids. Germline CDR1 reads SEHNR; CDR2 reads FQNEAQ (reference sequence). CDR3 in DNA: TGTGCCAGCAGCTTCACCCCTCAGGGGGATGGCTACACCTTC. It specifies CASSFTPQGDGYTF.

The V call is TRBV29-1, the J call TRBJ1-2; 7 bases fit TRBD1. CDR1 SQVTM and CDR2 ANQGSEA come from the germline V gene. The CDR3 has 13 residues. Trimming at V came to 7 bases and at J to 4 bases, leaving 9 bases not matched to a gene. The CDR3 spells CSDPGTARYGYTF. DNA for the CDR3: TGCAGCGATCCCGGGACAGCTCGCTATGGCTACACCTTC.

The J gene is TRBJ1-2, the V gene TRBV10-1; D perhaps matches TRBD1 (5 bases). CDR3 length: 12 residues. V was clipped by 2 bases and J by 8 bases, with 9 bases between them. The germline V gene encodes CDR1 WNHNN and CDR2 SYGVQD (reference sequence). The CDR3 sequence: CASSEGARGYTF. The DNA for the CDR3 is TGCGCCAGCAGTGAGGGGGCCCGGGGCTACACCTTC.

The chain recombines TRBV5-4 with TRBJ1-2, with a possible D match to TRBD1 (6 bases). Germline V lookup: CDR1 SGHNT, CDR2 YYREEE (reference sequence). The ends were cut back, 2 bases at V and 2 bases at J, with 7 bases in the middle. CDR3 length: 13 amino acids. The chain's CDR3 is CASSFGTNYGYTF. DNA of the CDR3: TGTGCCAGCAGCTTTGGGACAAACTATGGCTACACCTTC.

The chain links TRBV4-2 to TRBJ2-3; D perhaps matches TRBD1 (5 bases). This CDR3 is 15 amino acids long. Per germline, CDR1 LGHNA and CDR2 YNFKEQ. V lost 5 bases and J 3 bases, leaving 15 bases between the germline ends. CDR3: CASSAISRDTDTQYF. As DNA, the CDR3 is TGTGCCAGCAGCGCAATTTCCAGGGATACAGATACGCAGTATTTT.